Listed here is a single T cell receptor beta chain. This entry is derived from a study of blood T cell repertoires in COVID-19. CDR3 length: 15 residues. From germline, CDR1 is SGHTA and CDR2 FQGNSA. With V trimmed by 5 bases and J by 4 bases, 8 bases remained unmatched. Original processing notes: Estimation of nucleated cell counts relied on the amplification of reference gene primers. Clones were read by immunoSEQ multiplex PCR, and TCRdb kept only the in-frame ones, dropping some. The DNA gave D and trimming, while V, J and clone size come from that table. The sample consists of around 300,000 clones, around 87% of them appearing once.

V and J are TRBV7-2 and TRBJ2-1; 7 bases align to TRBD2. Specimen: PBMCs or T cells enriched from blood (not recorded which). The clonotype was recovered from a woman aged 30 to 39 who had recovered from COVID-19. The CDR3 loop is CASSLGRGRYNEQFF. Written as DNA, the CDR3 is TGTGCCAGCAGCCTAGGGCGGGGGAGGTACAATGAGCAGTTCTTC.